Following are 25 T cell receptor beta chains from one sample sequenced in a study of T cells after yellow fever vaccination. TCRdb ran MiXCR on the 5' RACE reads and lists one entry per CDR3 protein. The sample yields about 320,000 distinct CDR3 sequences, roughly an eighth seen once. This specimen consisted of CD4+ T cells sorted from PBMCs, obtained 15 days after the yellow fever booster vaccination. Receptors were obtained from a man between 18 and 35 years old who received the YFV17D yellow fever vaccine.

The chain has TRBV7-9 and TRBJ1-2; D is unresolved. The CDR3 extends over 12 amino acids. Germline CDR1 and CDR2: SEHNR and FQNEAQ (reference sequence). V was cut by 1 base and J by 8 bases, with 8 bases left in between. The DNA for the CDR3 is TGTGCCAGCAGCTTAGTCGCCAGGGGCTACACCTTC. It yields the protein CASSLVARGYTF.

This chain links TRBV29-1 with TRBJ2-7, with TRBD1 matching 8 bases. V shed 3 bases, J shed 9 bases, and the junction held 7 bases outside the gene matches. Germline V gene data show CDR1 as SQVTM and CDR2 as ANQGSEA. CDR3 length: 12 residues. In nucleotides, the CDR3 is TGCAGCGTTGAGATCGACAGGGGAGGGCAGTACTTC. Translated: CSVEIDRGGQYF.

This clonotype showed up just a few times. This chain uses TRBV3-1 with TRBJ2-7; 7 bases are shared with TRBD2. Germline V lookup: CDR1 LGHDT, CDR2 YNNKEL (reference sequence). V was clipped by 4 bases and J by 2 bases; unmatched bases: 17. This CDR3 is built from 18 residues. DNA for the CDR3: TGTGCCAGCAGCCTCCCCGGACGGACTAGTCTGGAGGCCTACGAGCAGTACGTC. Translation gives CASSLPGRTSLEAYEQYV.

This clonotype was found a few times. This chain joins TRBV6-2 or TRBV6-3 and TRBJ1-6; tentatively, D is TRBD1 (5 bases). The CDR3 is 13 amino acids. The germline V gene has CDR1 MNHEY and CDR2 SVGEGT. V was shortened by 6 bases and J by 10 bases, with 13 bases between the two germline ends. The CDR3 spells CASSRDAWSPLHF. Here the CDR3 DNA reads TGTGCCAGCAGCAGGGACGCCTGGTCACCCCTCCACTTT.

The V and J genes are TRBV12-3 or TRBV12-4 and TRBJ1-5, with D possibly matching TRBD1 (6 bases). CDR3 size: 14 residues. With 2 bases removed from V and 5 bases from J, the gap between germline ends came to 10 bases. The CDR3 sequence: CASSLSGVYQPQHF. DNA for the CDR3: TGTGCCAGCAGTTTATCAGGGGTCTATCAGCCCCAGCATTTT.

This chain uses TRBV10-3 with TRBJ1-1, with D possibly matching TRBD1 (5 bases). Germline lookup yields CDR1 ENHRY and CDR2 SYGVKD. V was shortened by 6 bases and J by 3 bases, with 14 bases between the two germline ends. The length of the CDR3 is 14 residues. The CDR3 nucleotides are TGTGCCATCAGCTCAGGGTACTCAGACACTGAAGCTTTCTTT. Translating it yields CAISSGYSDTEAFF.

The CDR3 loop reads CATSRDVAAAAEQYF. The CDR3 DNA reads TGTGCCACCAGCAGAGATGTGGCCGCAGCGGCCGAGCAGTACTTC. The chain links TRBV15 to TRBJ2-7; a weak D match, TRBD2 (5 bases). The CDR3 has 15 amino acids. Per the germline V gene, CDR1 is LNHNV and CDR2 is YYDKDF (reference sequence). V lost 0 bases to trimming and J lost 6 bases, with 15 bases between them.

A few counts support this clonotype. This chain connects TRBV9 to TRBJ2-1; D might be TRBD1 or TRBD2, each matching 5 bases. Germline V gene data show CDR1 as SGDLS and CDR2 as YYNGEE. V lost 1 base to trimming and J lost 4 bases, with 12 bases between them. The CDR3 length is 15 residues. CDR3 nucleotides: TGTGCCAGCAGCGTACTGGGGGTCCCGTACAATGAGCAGTTCTTC. It translates to CASSVLGVPYNEQFF.

This sequence joins TRBV7-2 and TRBJ2-5, with 10 bases that match TRBD2. Germline V gives CDR1 SGHTA, CDR2 FQGNSA. Trimming at V came to 5 bases and at J to 6 bases, leaving 12 bases not matched to a gene. This CDR3 is built from 16 residues. The CDR3 region is CASSPPDSGGTKTQYF. The DNA for the CDR3 is TGTGCCAGCAGCCCCCCTGATAGCGGGGGGACGAAGACCCAGTACTTC.

On this clonotype itself: An end of the junction does not agree with germline; a read error may underlie this. This chain connects TRBV7-2 to TRBJ2-6, with TRBD1 matching 9 bases. Germline V gene data show CDR1 as SGHTA and CDR2 as FQGNSA. The CDR3 sequence is 19 residues long. In DNA, the CDR3 is TGTGCCAGCAAAAGAACAGGGACAGGGATAGCCTCTGGGGCCAACGTCATGACTTTC. It translates to CASKRTGTGIASGANVMTF. Complete variable domain (other parts from reference TRBV7-2 and TRBJ2-6): GAGVSQSPSNKVTEKGKDVELRCDPISGHTALYWYRQSLGQGLEFLIYFQGNSAPDKSGLPSDRFSAERTGGSVSTLTIQRTQQEDSAVYLCASKRTGTGIASGANVMTFGAGSRLTVL.

This clonotype was seen only a few times. The CDR3 bases are TGCGCCAGCAGCTCGGAGGGATACTATGGCTACACCTTC. This translates into CASSSEGYYGYTF. The gene calls are TRBV5-1 and TRBJ1-2; D is unclear. The germline V gene encodes CDR1 SGHRS and CDR2 YFSETQ. The CDR3 spans 13 residues. The V and J ends lost 3 bases and 3 bases respectively, with 9 bases between them.

The chain joins TRBV25-1 to TRBJ2-7; unclear D gene. Trimming shortened V by 1 base and J by 7 bases, and 11 bases separated the two germline ends. The CDR3 sequence is 13 residues long. Germline V gene sequence: CDR1 MGHDK, CDR2 SYGVNS. This CDR3 reads CASSELARSEQYF. CDR3 bases: TGTGCCAGCAGTGAATTGGCCAGGTCGGAGCAGTACTTC.

The rearrangement links TRBV14 to TRBJ2-2, with TRBD1 matching over 11 bases. This CDR3 spans 16 amino acids. Germline V gives CDR1 SGHDN, CDR2 FVKESK. The V and J ends lost 4 bases and 5 bases, in that order; junction bases with no gene match: 6. The CDR3 DNA reads TGTGCCAGCAGCCCCTGGACAGGGGGCGGAACCGGGGAGCTGTTTTTT. This gives the protein CASSPWTGGGTGELFF.

The V call is TRBV7-3, the J call TRBJ2-1, with a possible D match to TRBD1 (5 bases). V was pared by 5 bases and J by 5 bases, with 16 bases between. Germline CDR1 is SGHTA and CDR2 is FQGTGA. The CDR3 runs 15 residues. This CDR3 reads CASSPQGVANNEQFF. The CDR3 region has the DNA TGTGCCAGCAGCCCCCAAGGGGTCGCAAACAATGAGCAGTTCTTC. Using reference TRBV7-3 and TRBJ2-1 for the parts outside the CDR3, the full variable domain is GAGVSQTPSNKVTEKGKYVELRCDPISGHTALYWYRQSLGQGPEFLIYFQGTGAADDSGLPNDRFFAVRPEGSVSTLKIQRTERGDSAVYLCASSPQGVANNEQFFGPGTRLTVL.

The chain has TRBV29-1 and TRBJ2-1; 7 positions match TRBD1. Unmatched junction bases numbered 11, after V lost 7 bases and J lost 5 bases. This CDR3 has 14 residues. Germline CDR1 SQVTM, CDR2 ANQGSEA. The DNA of the CDR3 is TGCAGCGCCGACAGGAACAGGGGCAACAATGAGCAGTTCTTC. Amino acids: CSADRNRGNNEQFF.

The genes are TRBV5-5 and TRBJ2-1; D remains unclear. Germline assignment: CDR1 SGHKS and CDR2 YYEKEE (reference sequence). Trimming removed 4 bases from V and 10 bases from J, with 21 bases in between. The CDR3 is 15 residues long. CDR3 loop: CASSPNPVTVGEQFF. CDR3 bases: TGTGCCAGCAGCCCCAACCCCGTGACTGTCGGAGAGCAGTTCTTC. The whole variable domain, remainder taken from reference TRBV5-5 and TRBJ2-1, is DAGVTQSPTHLIKTRGQQVTLRCSPISGHKSVSWYQQVLGQGPQFIFQYYEKEERGRGNFPDRFSARQFPNYSSELNVNALLLGDSALYLCASSPNPVTVGEQFFGPGTRLTVL.

V gene TRBV3-1 combines with J gene TRBJ2-7; TRBD2 aligns across 9 bases. CDR3 length: 13 amino acids. Germline lookup yields CDR1 LGHDT and CDR2 YNNKEL (reference sequence). V gave up 3 bases and J gave up 4 bases; unmatched junction bases: 1. The CDR3 DNA reads as TGTGCCAGCAGCCAGAGCGGGGGGTACGAGCAGTACGTC. Protein sequence: CASSQSGGYEQYV.

The CDR3 nucleotides are TGTGCCACTGGAATCGGGCAAGCGAACACCGGGGAGCTGTTTTTT. Its protein is CATGIGQANTGELFF. The chain has TRBV19 and TRBJ2-2, with unresolved D. Trimming pared 10 bases from V and 0 bases from J, leaving 15 bases between. This CDR3 has 15 residues. Germline CDR1 is LNHDA and CDR2 is SQIVND (reference sequence).

This clonotype was detected many times. The genes are TRBV4-1 and TRBJ1-2, with 9 bases matching TRBD1. The CDR3 runs 15 residues. V dropped 1 base and J dropped 8; count of bases not matched to a gene: 8. CDR1 is MGHRA, CDR2 YSYEKL, per germline. This chain's CDR3 is CASSQASGQGRGYTF. Here the CDR3 DNA reads TGCGCCAGCAGCCAAGCCTCGGGACAGGGTCGGGGCTACACCTTC.

This clonotype was recorded a few times. This chain uses TRBV12-3 or TRBV12-4 with TRBJ2-1; possibly TRBD1 or TRBD2 for D (5 bases each). V shed 7 bases and J shed 6 bases, with 19 bases lying between them. The CDR3 totals 15 residues. The CDR3 region has the DNA TGTGCCAGCACCCTGGGGCGACTACACCGCAATGAGCAGTTCTTC. Amino acid sequence: CASTLGRLHRNEQFF.

This clonotype has at least ten counts. The chain has TRBV5-1 and TRBJ1-1; D possibly corresponds to TRBD1 (5 bases). V was pared by 0 bases and J by 5 bases, with 11 bases between. CDR1 is SGHRS, CDR2 YFSETQ, per germline. This CDR3 is built from 14 residues. DNA for the CDR3: TGCGCCAGCAGCTTGGACGGGGCGGGGACTGAAGCTTTCTTT. This gives the protein CASSLDGAGTEAFF.

This clonotype came up a few times. The rearrangement uses TRBV7-9 and TRBJ1-6, with D possibly TRBD1 on 5 matching bases. Germline values: CDR1 SEHNR, CDR2 FQNEAQ (reference sequence). V was shortened by 3 bases and J by 4 bases, with 13 bases between the two germline ends. CDR3 size: 16 residues. DNA of the CDR3: TGTGCCAGCAGCTTGGACGACGGGACGTATAATTCACCCCTCCACTTT. This gives the protein CASSLDDGTYNSPLHF.

There are a few counts of this clonotype. V gene TRBV11-2 combines with J gene TRBJ1-1; 7 bases map to TRBD1. The V and J ends lost 5 bases and 11 bases, in that order; junction bases with no gene match: 8. Per the germline V gene, CDR1 is SGHAT and CDR2 is FQNNGV. The CDR3 consists of 12 residues. CDR3 bases: TGTGCCAGCAGCCTAAATTCAGGGGGGGCTTTCTTT. This translates into CASSLNSGGAFF.

In this sample, this clonotype turned up a few times. The CDR3 loop is CASSYSPGSSYNSPLHF. The CDR3 DNA sequence: TGTGCCAGCAGTTACTCCCCTGGGAGCTCCTATAATTCACCCCTCCACTTT. The chain uses TRBV6-2 or TRBV6-3 and TRBJ1-6; D gene unclear. The CDR3 is 17 amino acids. Germline lookup yields CDR1 MNHEY and CDR2 SVGEGT. V was shortened by 0 bases and J by 0 bases, with 9 bases between the two germline ends.

In its sample, this clonotype was seen many times. This chain connects TRBV5-1 to TRBJ2-5, with 9 bases that match TRBD2. J gave up 2 bases and V 4 bases, and 3 bases lay outside the gene matches. The CDR3 sequence is 14 residues long. Germline loops: CDR1 SGHRS, CDR2 YFSETQ. In DNA, the CDR3 is TGCGCCAGCAGCGCGGCGGGGGGGCAAGAGACCCAGTACTTC. Its translation: CASSAAGGQETQYF.